What follows are 26 T cell receptor beta chains derived from one specimen sequenced in a study of blood T cell repertoires in COVID-19. Only in-frame clones appear in the TCRdb table, and some are missing; sequencing was by immunoSEQ multiplex PCR. Of about 170,000 clones listed, around 67% are singletons. Sequenced sample: peripheral blood. The receptors here all came from a woman older than 75 with acute or convalescent COVID-19.

The gene calls are TRBV9 and TRBJ2-3, with TRBD2 identical over 12 bases. The V and J ends lost 0 bases and 3 bases, in that order; junction bases with no gene match: 5. This CDR3 has 17 residues. The germline V gene has CDR1 SGDLS and CDR2 YYNGEE. The CDR3 loop is CASSVVSGTSGTDTQYF. CDR3 in DNA: TGTGCCAGCAGCGTAGTTAGCGGGACTAGCGGGACAGATACGCAGTATTTT.

The chain couples TRBV2 to TRBJ2-7; D unclear. Trimming removed 6 bases from V and 0 bases from J, with 6 bases in between. Germline loops: CDR1 SNHLY, CDR2 FYNNEI. The CDR3 sequence is 12 residues long. The CDR3 loop is CASRTVSYEQYF. The CDR3 bases are TGTGCCAGCAGAACAGTCTCCTACGAGCAGTACTTC.

The chain employs TRBV5-1 and TRBJ2-2, with D possibly being TRBD1 (6 bases). Trimming shortened V by 0 bases and J by 5 bases, and 14 bases separated the two germline ends. The CDR3 has 16 amino acids. The germline V gene has CDR1 SGHRS and CDR2 YFSETQ. The CDR3 DNA follows: TGCGCCAGCAGCTTGGTTGGGGGCGCTCAGACCGGGGAGCTGTTTTTT. Its protein product is CASSLVGGAQTGELFF. Supplemented by reference TRBV5-1 and TRBJ2-2, the full variable domain reads KAGVTQTPRYLIKTRGQQVTLSCSPISGHRSVSWYQQTPGQGLQFLFEYFSETQRNKGNFPGRFSGRQFSNSRSEMNVSTLELGDSALYLCASSLVGGAQTGELFFGEGSRLTVL.

In this sample, this clone turned up once. This chain joins TRBV18 and TRBJ1-3, with TRBD1 identical over 10 bases. The length of the CDR3 is 16 residues. The V gene's germline CDR1 is KGHSH and CDR2 LQKENI. Unmatched junction bases numbered 1, after V lost 0 bases and J lost 2 bases. In DNA, the CDR3 is TGTGCCAGCTCACCACCCGGGACAGGGGCTGGAAACACCATATATTTT. It yields the protein CASSPPGTGAGNTIYF. The full variable domain, rest sourced from reference TRBV18 and TRBJ1-3, is NAGVMQNPRHLVRRRGQEARLRCSPMKGHSHVYWYRQLPEEGLKFMVYLQKENIIDESGMPKERFSAEFPKEGPSILRIQQVVRGDSAAYFCASSPPGTGAGNTIYFGEGSWLTVV.

V is TRBV19 and J is TRBJ1-6, with D unresolved. From germline, CDR1 is LNHDA and CDR2 SQIVND (reference sequence). V was trimmed by 8 bases and J by 10 bases, leaving 15 bases between them. This CDR3 region has 13 residues. DNA of the CDR3: TGTGCCAGTGCCGATTCACAACGATCACCCCTCCACTTT. Protein: CASADSQRSPLHF.

The rearrangement uses TRBV25-1 and TRBJ2-1; D is ambiguous. Per the germline V gene, CDR1 is MGHDK and CDR2 is SYGVNS. The CDR3 has 15 residues. V lost 2 bases to trimming and J lost 0 bases, with 8 bases between them. CDR3 DNA: TGTGCCAGCAGTGAAATCTCCTCCTCCTACAATGAGCAGTTCTTC. Residues: CASSEISSSYNEQFF.

The chain recombines TRBV4-3 with TRBJ2-6; the D is unclear. Germline CDR1 is LGHNA and CDR2 is YSLEER. Trimming took off 1 base at V and 1 base at J, with 11 bases between the two ends. This CDR3 is 17 amino acids long. The CDR3 reads CASSQGVAGSGANVLTF. The DNA of the CDR3 is TGCGCCAGCAGCCAAGGGGTAGCTGGGTCTGGGGCCAACGTCCTGACTTTC.

This sequence joins TRBV3-1 (or the pseudogene TRBV3-2) and TRBJ2-5; D is possibly TRBD2 (5 bases). Germline V CDR1 and CDR2: LGHDT, YNNKEL (reference sequence). Deletions cut 4 bases from V and 2 bases from J, with 8 bases between. CDR3 size: 13 residues. This CDR3 is CASSLREQETQYF. The CDR3 nucleotides are TGTGCCAGCAGCCTCCGGGAACAAGAGACCCAGTACTTC.

The rearrangement links TRBV30 to TRBJ2-7; 7 bases line up with TRBD2. The length of the CDR3 is 12 residues. V shed 5 bases, J shed 2 bases, and the junction held 3 bases outside the gene matches. Per the germline V gene, CDR1 is GTSNPN and CDR2 is SVGIG (reference sequence). In nucleotides, the CDR3 is TGTGCCTGGGCGGGGGAAACCTACGAGCAGTACTTC. Translated, it gives CAWAGETYEQYF.

The V call is TRBV7-2, the J call TRBJ2-1; 12 nucleotides agree with TRBD1. The V and J ends lost 3 bases and 7 bases, in that order; junction bases with no gene match: 7. Germline values: CDR1 SGHTA, CDR2 FQGNSA. The CDR3 has 16 residues. DNA for the CDR3: TGTGCCAGCAGCTTCCTTGGGACAGGGGGCTCTAATGAGCAGTTCTTC. It specifies CASSFLGTGGSNEQFF.

J is TRBJ2-5 and V is TRBV19; D perhaps matches TRBD1 (6 bases). The CDR3 sequence is 15 residues long. CDR1 and CDR2 (germline): LNHDA, SQIVND (reference sequence). V lost 3 bases, J lost 2 bases, and 13 bases lay in between. The CDR3 DNA follows: TGTGCCAGTAGTATGCCCGGGCAGGGGCAAGAGACCCAGTACTTC. This sequence encodes CASSMPGQGQETQYF.

This clone was recorded only once. V and J are TRBV7-3 and TRBJ2-1; TRBD1 agrees at 9 bases. The CDR3 contains 17 residues. Germline loops: CDR1 SGHTA, CDR2 FQGTGA. Unmatched junction bases numbered 9, after V lost 1 base and J lost 5 bases. The CDR3 DNA reads TGTGCCAGCAGCTTAAGACCCGGGACAGGGCACCACAATGAGCAGTTCTTC. It encodes CASSLRPGTGHHNEQFF.

The chain recombines TRBV11-2 with TRBJ1-4, with a possible D match to TRBD1 (6 bases). V lost 6 bases and J lost 5, with 10 bases in between. Germline V lookup: CDR1 SGHAT, CDR2 FQNNGV. CDR3 size: 13 residues. The CDR3 DNA follows: TGTGCCAGCAGGACAGGAGGAAATGAAAAACTGTTTTTT. Protein: CASRTGGNEKLFF.

This clone appeared once. This chain joins TRBV19 and TRBJ1-3, with 8 bases identical to TRBD1. This CDR3 comprises 14 residues. With 10 bases clipped from V and 2 bases from J, the junction kept 7 bases outside the gene matches. Germline V gives CDR1 LNHDA, CDR2 SQIVND (reference sequence). The CDR3 DNA sequence: TGTGCCACCACTCAGGGGGCGGCTGGAAACACCATATATTTT. Protein sequence: CATTQGAAGNTIYF.

This clone was counted between two and nine times. The V call is TRBV28, the J call TRBJ2-1, with D maybe TRBD2 (5 bases). From germline, CDR1 is MDHEN and CDR2 SYDVKM. The CDR3 spans 13 residues. V gave up 6 bases and J gave up 6 bases, with 12 bases separating them. CDR3 DNA: TGTGCCAGCAGAAGGACTGTCAGCAATGAGCAGTTCTTC. Its translation is CASRRTVSNEQFF.

CDR3 sequence (DNA): TGTGCCAGCAGTCAACCCAGCGGGAGGGCCCTCAGGACAGATACGCAGTATTTT. Translating gives CASSQPSGRALRTDTQYF. The chain recombines TRBV9 with TRBJ2-3; 10 bases are shared with TRBD2. The CDR3 is 18 residues long. In germline, CDR1 is SGDLS, CDR2 YYNGEE. V dropped 5 bases and J dropped 3; count of bases not matched to a gene: 15.

This clone turned up a few times. V usage is TRBV20-1 and J usage is TRBJ1-2; 8 positions match TRBD1. V dropped 7 bases and J dropped 4; count of bases not matched to a gene: 2. Germline V gene lookup returns CDR1 DFQATT and CDR2 SNEGSKA (reference sequence). This CDR3 contains 11 residues. The CDR3 DNA sequence: TGCAGTGGGACAGGGTTCTATGGCTACACCTTC. Protein product: CSGTGFYGYTF.

This clone was counted between two and nine times. V and J are TRBV5-4 and TRBJ2-3; D is possibly TRBD2 (6 bases). This CDR3 comprises 15 residues. V shed 3 bases and J shed 1 base, with 12 bases lying between them. CDR1 and CDR2 (germline): SGHNT, YYREEE (reference sequence). The CDR3 here is CASSSGGTRTDTQYF. The CDR3, as DNA: TGTGCCAGCAGCTCAGGAGGGACCCGCACAGATACGCAGTATTTT.

The V and J genes are TRBV3-1 (or the pseudogene TRBV3-2) and TRBJ1-4, with a weak D call TRBD1 (6 bases). The CDR3 is made up of 15 amino acids. With 1 base removed from V and 5 bases from J, the gap between germline ends came to 11 bases. CDR1 is LGHDT, CDR2 YNNKEL, per germline (reference sequence). DNA for the CDR3: TGTGCCAGCAGCCAAGGGGGACAAGTCAATGAAAAACTGTTTTTT. Its protein product is CASSQGGQVNEKLFF.

The rearrangement uses TRBV27 and TRBJ2-3; 9 bases map to TRBD1. Trimming removed 4 bases from V and 4 bases from J; junction bases left unmatched: 3. Germline values: CDR1 MNHEY, CDR2 SMNVEV (reference sequence). The CDR3 totals 14 residues. CDR3: CASSWDRVSDTQYF. Written as DNA, the CDR3 is TGTGCCAGCAGTTGGGACAGGGTCTCAGATACGCAGTATTTT.

This chain joins TRBV10-3 and TRBJ1-5; a possible D gene is TRBD1 (5 bases). This CDR3 region has 13 residues. The V end was cut by 10 bases, the J end by 3 bases, with 13 bases between. CDR1 is ENHRY and CDR2 is SYGVKD in the germline V gene. The CDR3 DNA follows: TGTGCCACGGGGGGGGAGTACAATCAGCCCCAGCATTTT. Its protein is CATGGEYNQPQHF.

This clone has more than one count but fewer than ten. The CDR3 is CAIKAEGPTEAFF. As DNA, the CDR3 is TGTGCCATCAAGGCAGAGGGTCCCACTGAAGCTTTCTTT. The chain is built from TRBV10-3 and TRBJ1-1; no clear D gene. Germline assignment: CDR1 ENHRY and CDR2 SYGVKD. Trimming took 7 bases from V and 4 from J, leaving 13 bases between them. This CDR3 spans 13 amino acids.

The V and J genes are TRBV27 and TRBJ1-6; no firm D call. CDR3 length: 13 amino acids. Per germline, CDR1 MNHEY and CDR2 SMNVEV (reference sequence). V was cut by 3 bases and J by 9 bases, with 9 bases left in between. CDR3 bases: TGTGCCAGCAGTTTGCAGGATACTTCACCCCTCCACTTT. It encodes CASSLQDTSPLHF.

J is TRBJ1-1 and V is TRBV27, with 7 bases identical to TRBD1. The CDR3 sequence is 13 residues long. The germline V gene encodes CDR1 MNHEY and CDR2 SMNVEV (reference sequence). Trimming cost V 6 bases and J 10 bases; bases outside gene matches: 11. CDR3 nucleotides: TGTGCCAGCAGCCGGGACAGCATATCACGAGCTTTCTTT. This sequence encodes CASSRDSISRAFF.

The J gene is TRBJ1-5, the V gene TRBV30, with TRBD1 matching 10 bases. The CDR3 has 15 residues. With 0 bases clipped from V and 2 bases from J, the junction kept 1 base outside the gene matches. Germline V gene sequence: CDR1 GTSNPN, CDR2 SVGIG (reference sequence). CDR3 sequence (DNA): TGTGCCTGGAGTGTAGGGACAGGGGGCAATCAGCCCCAGCATTTT. It translates to CAWSVGTGGNQPQHF.

V gene TRBV18 combines with J gene TRBJ1-2; 8 nucleotides agree with TRBD1. The ends lost 2 bases at V and 0 bases at J; junction bases unmatched: 2. CDR3 length: 15 amino acids. The V gene's germline CDR1 is KGHSH and CDR2 LQKENI. This chain's CDR3 is CASSPTGGANYGYTF. DNA of the CDR3: TGTGCCAGCTCACCAACAGGGGGAGCTAACTATGGCTACACCTTC.